This TCR beta chain was recovered during a study of shared clonotypes between healthy human individuals. Study as a whole: With ages of 18 to 49, the donors were a couple of women and a few men.

Whole-study results and caveats: Sequencing depth was expected to affect clonotype sharing among donors. What rarefaction showed was incomplete sorted-subset sequencing despite large depth. Naive subsets generally had larger estimated richness than memory subsets.

The germline V gene has CDR1 SGHRS and CDR2 YFSETQ. Trimming removed 4 bases at V and 2 bases at J, with 13 bases between. CDR3 size: 14 residues. This table comes from immunoSEQ multiplex PCR, and its TCRdb copy is limited to in-frame clones, with some not included. The sample yields approximately 2,000,000 clones, 80% to 95% seen once. For this clone: Its target is unknown.

This sequence joins TRBV5-1 and TRBJ2-7, with a tentative D call TRBD2 (6 bases). Sequencing was performed on naive CD4+ T cells from PBMCs. Subset of the sample: CD45RA+ positively selected. This clonotype originated in a young man in good health. Some clones in this sample may be carry-over from other donors' samples. The CDR3 region has the DNA TGCGCCAGCAGCCTGGGACTTATCCCCTACGAGCAGTACTTC. This gives the protein CASSLGLIPYEQYF.